This T cell receptor beta chain stems from a study of blood T cell repertoires in COVID-19. On the study more broadly: The samples span acute and convalescent COVID-19 from the United States, Italy and Spain. PBMCs, B-cell-depleted T cells, or T cells provided the cDNA or gDNA that made up the material.

Source study methods: Amplified reference gene primers provided the basis for estimating nucleated cell counts. Profiling relied on immunoSEQ multiplex PCR, and the TCRdb table lists in-frame clones only, not all of them. Clonal size and the V and J genes are those of that table, whereas D and trimming came from the DNA. Seen here are around 340,000 clones, approximately 86% observed once, and the top ten hold less than 9%. Recruited during active infection, patients (from Seattle) were subsequently followed longitudinally. The TCR originated in an older woman with COVID-19, enrolled during active disease. Material for sequencing was peripheral blood.

CDR3 in amino acids: CAWSAEAGNQPQHF. The CDR3 nucleotides are TGTGCCTGGAGTGCAGAGGCGGGGAATCAGCCCCAGCATTTT. V gene TRBV30 combines with J gene TRBJ1-5; no clear D gene. Deletions cut 1 base from V and 4 bases from J, with 11 bases between. Germline-derived CDR1 and CDR2 are GTSNPN and SVGIG (reference sequence). CDR3 length equals 14 residues.